Listed below are T cell receptor beta chains from one sample, sequenced in a study of T-cell reconstitution after alpha-beta-depleted transplantation in children. TCRdb re-derived calls from the PCR reads in MiXCR, one entry per CDR3 protein. The sample holds about 980,000 distinct CDR3 sequences, about 31% seen once. Specimen: PBMCs, mostly from graft donor cells, collected 360 days after TCRalphabeta/CD19-depleted stem cell transplant. Receptor source: a boy under two years old who had a stem cell transplant for SCID, so the T cells may come from the graft donor. The conserved cysteine and the conserved F or W are not part of the CDR3 here.

V gene,J gene,CDR3 protein
TRBV28,TRBJ1-5,ASSFRNTWQPQH
TRBV4-1,TRBJ2-7,ASSHIWVRDRGHEQY
TRBV12-3/TRBV12-4,TRBJ2-2,ASSPAEGVGELF
TRBV20-1,TRBJ2-5,SAREARGVQETQY
TRBV6-5,TRBJ2-2,ASSWEGANTGELF
TRBV2,TRBJ2-7,ASSENSVPYEQY
TRBV2,TRBJ1-1,ASSDGGRVHTEAF
TRBV6-1,TRBJ2-3,ASSIHTEGEGTDTQY
TRBV4-1,TRBJ2-4,ASSQVGQGAVKNIQY
TRBV7-9,TRBJ1-1,ASSFFLASEAF
TRBV7-2,TRBJ2-3,ASSSLLAWRGTDTQY
TRBV5-1,TRBJ2-1,ASSLGGDSYNEQF
TRBV20-1,TRBJ2-3,SAQTGDGTDTQY
TRBV7-9,TRBJ2-7,ASSFQDGGYEQY
TRBV4-1,TRBJ2-1,ASSQVTLARYNEQF
TRBV9,TRBJ1-1,ASSVAGTGGVGTEAF
TRBV12-3/TRBV12-4,TRBJ2-7,ASSLDRQAGEQY
TRBV20-1,TRBJ2-4,SASLAGGSKNIQY
TRBV20-1,TRBJ1-5,SAREIGNEPQH
TRBV28,TRBJ2-7,ASSLSRAPRYEQY
TRBV12-3/TRBV12-4,TRBJ2-7,ASSRRRGQGLTYEQY
TRBV6-1,TRBJ2-3,ASSDPFNHVHSTDTQY
TRBV28,TRBJ1-2,ASSTGATRTH
TRBV25-1,TRBJ2-1,ASSQQGGLGRNEQF
TRBV28,TRBJ2-1,ASSPVDRGRSNEQF
TRBV2,TRBJ2-3,ASRQLRGLAGVDTQY
TRBV5-1,TRBJ2-1,ASRPTPSGGDNEQF
TRBV4-3,TRBJ1-2,ASSQGAGRHYGYT
TRBV4-1,TRBJ2-5,ASSQFEPGLGSGAQY
TRBV6-5,TRBJ2-2,ASSYLGGHGELF
TRBV6-5,TRBJ2-7,ASSYSDPRKKVGVQY
TRBV20-1,TRBJ1-1,SARDGGGEAF
TRBV29-1,TRBJ2-3,SVETEDTQY
TRBV20-1,TRBJ2-5,SAGGAGGQETQY
TRBV5-4,TRBJ2-1,ASSLGGVGSGVGEQF
TRBV6-5,TRBJ2-3,ASSYSPSGGTDTQY
TRBV4-3,TRBJ2-7,ASSQGETGSYEQY
TRBV3-1,TRBJ2-6,ASSQGFSGANVLT